This T cell receptor (beta chain) was recorded in a study of Ad26.COV2.S vaccination and SARS-CoV-2 variants. This CDR3 spans 15 amino acids. TCRdb's copy holds only in-frame clones and misses some; the assay was immunoSEQ multiplex PCR. The data contain 350,000 to 450,000 clones, approximately 83% of them singletons. Whole-study results and caveats: Higher spike-specific TCR breadth was found in vaccine recipients than in placebo recipients.

Stated treatment: about 20 received Ad26.COV2.S at low or high dose, single or two shots; a few received placebo; per-sample allocation not given. Sampling was performed 63 days after the first vaccine or placebo injection. For this clone: Its antigen is as yet unknown.

The specimen comprised peripheral blood, sampled in a trial of Ad26.COV2.S vaccine versus placebo. This TCR was sampled from a person aged 18-60 years who received the Ad26.COV2.S COVID-19 vaccine or a placebo. The rearrangement links TRBV1 to TRBJ1-1. TRBV1 is a documented pseudogene. The chain's CDR3 is CTSSQAPLFDTEAFF. CDR3 bases: TGCACCAGCAGCCAAGCCCCCCTTTTTGATACTGAAGCTTTCTTT.